This T cell receptor (beta chain) originates from a study of cytomegalovirus exposure and HLA in healthy donors. Study in general: The study's early data release held some 85 million unique TCRs from HLA-typed donors.

General study findings and limits: Published work reported that the classifier diagnosed cytomegalovirus status with high specificity and sensitivity. Generally TCR sequences proved uncommon, though certain public TCRs appeared in numerous donors. TCR beta V- and J-gene trimming, according to a later analysis, was linked to a missense DCLRE1C variant.

A note on this clone: Its antigen is still unknown.

With 7 bases removed from V and 1 base from J, the gap between germline ends came to 14 bases. This CDR3 has 14 residues. Looked up from germline, CDR1 is SQVTM and CDR2 is ANQGSEA. In the PCR, 60 Vbeta and 13 Jbeta primers were used. Assay used: immunoSEQ multiplex PCR; TCRdb lists only in-frame clones, some missing. Among under 200,000 clones, around 85% were seen once, and the ten largest hold roughly 2%. This receptor was taken from a human donor in good health. V is TRBV29-1 and J is TRBJ1-5, with D possibly being TRBD1 (5 bases). Specimen: PBMCs. The CDR3 DNA follows: TGCAGCGCCGCCGGCGGGGGGAGCAATCAGCCCCAGCATTTT. Amino acid sequence: CSAAGGGSNQPQHF.